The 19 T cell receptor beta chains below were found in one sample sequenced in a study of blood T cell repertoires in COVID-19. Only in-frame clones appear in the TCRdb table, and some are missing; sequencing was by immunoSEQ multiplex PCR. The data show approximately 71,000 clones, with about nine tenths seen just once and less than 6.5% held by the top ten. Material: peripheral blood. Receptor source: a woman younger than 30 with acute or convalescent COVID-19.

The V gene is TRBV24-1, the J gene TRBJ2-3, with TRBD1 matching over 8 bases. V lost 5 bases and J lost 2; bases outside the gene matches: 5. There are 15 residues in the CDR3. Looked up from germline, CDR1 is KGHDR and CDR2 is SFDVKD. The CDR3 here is CATSVRTGFTDTQYF. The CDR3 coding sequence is TGTGCCACCAGTGTCCGGACAGGGTTCACAGATACGCAGTATTTT.

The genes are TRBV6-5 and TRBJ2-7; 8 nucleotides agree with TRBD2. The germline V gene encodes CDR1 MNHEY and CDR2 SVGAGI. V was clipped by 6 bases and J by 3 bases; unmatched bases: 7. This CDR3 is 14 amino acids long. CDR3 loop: CASRSLAASYEQYF. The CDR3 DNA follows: TGTGCCAGCAGGTCACTAGCGGCCAGCTACGAGCAGTACTTC.

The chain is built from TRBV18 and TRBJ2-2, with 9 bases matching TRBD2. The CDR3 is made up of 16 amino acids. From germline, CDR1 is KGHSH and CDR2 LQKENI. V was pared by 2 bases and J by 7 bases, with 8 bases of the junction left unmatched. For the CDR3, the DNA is TGTGCCAGCTCACCAAGAGCGGGGGGCGTAGACGGGGAGCTGTTTTTT. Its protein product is CASSPRAGGVDGELFF.

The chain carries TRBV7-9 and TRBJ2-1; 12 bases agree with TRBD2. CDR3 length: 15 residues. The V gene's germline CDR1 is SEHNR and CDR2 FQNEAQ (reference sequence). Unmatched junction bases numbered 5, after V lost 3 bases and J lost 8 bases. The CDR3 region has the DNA TGTGCCAGCAGCTTGACTAGCGGGAGAGGTTATGAGCAGTTCTTC. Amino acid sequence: CASSLTSGRGYEQFF.

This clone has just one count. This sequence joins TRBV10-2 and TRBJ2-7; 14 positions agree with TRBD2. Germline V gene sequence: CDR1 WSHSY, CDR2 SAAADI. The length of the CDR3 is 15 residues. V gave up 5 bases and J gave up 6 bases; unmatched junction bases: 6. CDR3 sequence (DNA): TGCGCCAGCAGTCTCCCAGGGACTAGCGGGAGCGAGCAGTACTTC. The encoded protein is CASSLPGTSGSEQYF.

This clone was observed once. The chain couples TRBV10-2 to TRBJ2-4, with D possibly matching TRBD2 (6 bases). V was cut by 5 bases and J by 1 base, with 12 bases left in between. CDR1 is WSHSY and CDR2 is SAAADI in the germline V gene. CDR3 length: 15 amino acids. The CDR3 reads CASSFSGGAKNIQYF. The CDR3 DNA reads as TGCGCCAGCAGTTTTTCCGGGGGTGCCAAAAACATTCAGTACTTC.

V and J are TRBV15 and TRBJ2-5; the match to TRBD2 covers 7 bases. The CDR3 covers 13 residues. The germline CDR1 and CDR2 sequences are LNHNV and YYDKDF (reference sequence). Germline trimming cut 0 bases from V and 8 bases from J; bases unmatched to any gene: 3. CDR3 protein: CATSRDRGDTQYF. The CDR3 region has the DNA TGTGCCACCAGCAGAGATCGGGGGGACACCCAGTACTTC. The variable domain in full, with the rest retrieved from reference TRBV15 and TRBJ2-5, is DAMVIQNPRYQVTQFGKPVTLSCSQTLNHNVMYWYQQKSSQAPKLLFHYYDKDFNNEADTPDNFQSRRPNTSFCFLDIRSPGLGDTAMYLCATSRDRGDTQYFGPGTRLLVL.

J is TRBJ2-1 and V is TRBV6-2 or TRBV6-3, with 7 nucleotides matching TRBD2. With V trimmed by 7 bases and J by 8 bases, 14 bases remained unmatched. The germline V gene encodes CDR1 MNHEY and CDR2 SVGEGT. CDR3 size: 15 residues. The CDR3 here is CASTPRRAGSDEQFF. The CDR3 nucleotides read TGTGCCAGCACCCCCCGTCGAGCGGGGAGCGATGAGCAGTTCTTC.

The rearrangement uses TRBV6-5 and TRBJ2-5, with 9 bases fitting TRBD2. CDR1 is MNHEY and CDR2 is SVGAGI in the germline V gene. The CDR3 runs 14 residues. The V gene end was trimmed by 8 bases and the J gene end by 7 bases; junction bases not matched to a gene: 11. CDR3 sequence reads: CASWREGILGTQYF. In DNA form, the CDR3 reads TGTGCCAGCTGGCGGGAGGGCATCTTGGGGACCCAGTACTTC.

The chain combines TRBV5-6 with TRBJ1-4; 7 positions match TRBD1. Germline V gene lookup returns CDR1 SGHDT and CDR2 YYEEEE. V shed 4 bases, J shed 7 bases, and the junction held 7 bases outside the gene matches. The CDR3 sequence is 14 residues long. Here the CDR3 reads CASSEQGIGEKLFF. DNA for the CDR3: TGTGCCAGCAGCGAACAGGGGATCGGTGAAAAACTGTTTTTT.

The CDR3 nucleotides read TGTGCCATCAGGTACAGGGGGCGTAGTCAGCCCCAGCATTTT. As protein: CAIRYRGRSQPQHF. The chain uses TRBV10-3 and TRBJ1-5; 9 nucleotides match TRBD1. V was clipped by 6 bases and J by 6 bases; unmatched bases: 6. The CDR3 totals 14 residues. CDR1 ENHRY and CDR2 SYGVKD come from the germline V gene.

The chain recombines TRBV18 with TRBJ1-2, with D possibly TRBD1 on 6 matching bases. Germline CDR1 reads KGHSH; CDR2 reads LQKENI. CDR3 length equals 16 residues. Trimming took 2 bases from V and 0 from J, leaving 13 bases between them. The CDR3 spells CASSPEPGEANYGYTF. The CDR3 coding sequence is TGTGCCAGCTCACCAGAACCAGGGGAAGCTAACTATGGCTACACCTTC.

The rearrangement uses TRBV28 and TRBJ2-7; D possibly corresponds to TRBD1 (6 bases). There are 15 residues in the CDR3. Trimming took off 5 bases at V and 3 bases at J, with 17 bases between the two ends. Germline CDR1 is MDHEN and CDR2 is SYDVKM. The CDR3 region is CASSPTGPSDYEQYF. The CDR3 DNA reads TGTGCCAGCAGTCCGACAGGACCTTCCGACTACGAGCAGTACTTC.

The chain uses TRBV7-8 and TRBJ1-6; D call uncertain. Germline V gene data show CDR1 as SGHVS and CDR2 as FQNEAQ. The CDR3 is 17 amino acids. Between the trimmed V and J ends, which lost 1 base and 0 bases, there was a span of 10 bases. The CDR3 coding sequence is TGTGCCAGCAGCTTAGAGGGTGGGAGCTCCTATAATTCACCCCTCCACTTT. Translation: CASSLEGGSSYNSPLHF. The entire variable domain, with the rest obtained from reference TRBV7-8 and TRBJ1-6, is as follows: GAGVSQSPRYKVAKRGQDVALRCDPISGHVSLFWYQQALGQGPEFLTYFQNEAQLDKSGLPSDRFFAERPEGSVSTLKIQRTQQEDSAVYLCASSLEGGSSYNSPLHFGNGTRLTVT.

Here the CDR3 reads CASSYLPHLTDLAKNIQYF. For the CDR3, the DNA is TGCGCCAGCAGCTACCTGCCCCACCTGACAGACCTAGCCAAAAACATTCAGTACTTC. The chain couples TRBV5-1 to TRBJ2-4; maybe TRBD1 (5 bases). Trimming removed 3 bases at V and 0 bases at J, with 22 bases between. CDR1 SGHRS and CDR2 YFSETQ come from the germline V gene. There are 19 residues in the CDR3.

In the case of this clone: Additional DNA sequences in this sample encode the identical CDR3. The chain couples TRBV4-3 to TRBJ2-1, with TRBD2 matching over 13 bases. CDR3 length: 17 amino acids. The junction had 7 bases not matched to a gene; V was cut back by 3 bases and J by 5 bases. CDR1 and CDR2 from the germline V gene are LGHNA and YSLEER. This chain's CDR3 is CASSQGTSGTLHNEQFF. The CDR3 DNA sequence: TGCGCCAGCAGCCAGGGGACTAGCGGGACCCTCCACAATGAGCAGTTCTTC.

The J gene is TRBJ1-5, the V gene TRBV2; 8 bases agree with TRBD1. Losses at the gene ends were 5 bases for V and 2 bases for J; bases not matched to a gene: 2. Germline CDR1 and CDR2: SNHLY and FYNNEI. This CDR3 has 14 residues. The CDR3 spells CASSLTGGNQPQHF. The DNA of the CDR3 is TGTGCCAGCAGTTTGACAGGGGGCAATCAGCCCCAGCATTTT.

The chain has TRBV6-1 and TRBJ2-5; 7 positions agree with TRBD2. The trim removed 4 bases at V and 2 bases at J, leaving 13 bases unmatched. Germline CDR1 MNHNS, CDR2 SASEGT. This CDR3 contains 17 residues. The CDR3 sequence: CASSGGAGTGRQETQYF. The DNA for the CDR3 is TGTGCCAGCAGTGGAGGGGCCGGGACCGGGAGGCAAGAGACCCAGTACTTC.

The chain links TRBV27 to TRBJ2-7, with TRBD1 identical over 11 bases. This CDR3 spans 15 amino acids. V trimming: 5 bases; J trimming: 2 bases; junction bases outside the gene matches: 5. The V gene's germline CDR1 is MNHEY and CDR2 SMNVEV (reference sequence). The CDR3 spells CASSPRTGGPYEQYF. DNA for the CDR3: TGTGCCAGCAGTCCACGGACAGGGGGCCCCTACGAGCAGTACTTC.